Presented here are 27 T cell receptor beta chains from one specimen sequenced in a study of shared clonotypes between healthy human individuals. Here immunoSEQ multiplex PCR was the method, and the copy in TCRdb shows in-frame clones only, minus some. The repertoire holds about 450,000 clones, with 79% as singletons. Sequenced sample: PBMCs. These receptors all stem from a woman in her thirties or forties in good health. Some clones in this sample may be carry-over from other donors' samples.

V usage is TRBV6-1 and J usage is TRBJ2-4; TRBD1 is a possible D gene (6 bases). Trimming removed 4 bases from V and 9 bases from J, with 19 bases in between. The CDR3 contains 15 residues. Germline V gene lookup returns CDR1 MNHNS and CDR2 SASEGT. Written as DNA, the CDR3 is TGTGCCAGCAGTGGAACACAGGGACGCATAGGCATTCAGTACTTC. Encoded protein: CASSGTQGRIGIQYF.

The chain has TRBV6-4 and TRBJ1-4, with a possible D match to TRBD1 (5 bases). CDR1 MRHNA and CDR2 SNTAGT come from the germline V gene. V was shortened by 5 bases and J by 7 bases, with 17 bases between the two germline ends. The length of the CDR3 is 15 residues. The CDR3 loop is CASSTSGTGGEKLFF. CDR3 DNA: TGTGCCAGCAGTACATCCGGGACCGGTGGTGAAAAACTGTTTTTT.

The rearrangement uses TRBV9 and TRBJ1-2; D is ambiguous. The CDR3 is 17 amino acids. The germline V gene has CDR1 SGDLS and CDR2 YYNGEE. Trimming pared 0 bases from V and 3 bases from J, leaving 18 bases between. CDR3 amino acids: CASSVASRRVKDYGYTF. The CDR3 coding sequence is TGTGCCAGCAGCGTAGCGTCCCGTCGCGTCAAGGACTATGGCTACACCTTC.

This chain's CDR3 is CASSTGGSGYGYTF. The CDR3, as DNA: TGTGCCAGCTCAACAGGGGGTTCTGGCTATGGCTACACCTTC. The rearrangement uses TRBV18 and TRBJ1-2; TRBD1 matches at 8 bases. Germline CDR1 KGHSH, CDR2 LQKENI. This CDR3 is built from 14 residues. J gave up 4 bases and V 5 bases, and 6 bases lay outside the gene matches.

The chain has TRBV7-6 and TRBJ1-3, with TRBD1 identical over 9 bases. The germline CDR1 and CDR2 sequences are SGHVS and FNYEAQ. V shed 5 bases and J 8 bases; nucleotides not matched to a gene: 7. The length of the CDR3 is 14 residues. The CDR3 coding sequence is TGTGCCAGCAGCAGGACAGGGGTCGTGGACACCATATATTTT. It codes for CASSRTGVVDTIYF.

V usage is TRBV4-3 and J usage is TRBJ2-1; TRBD2 matches at 13 bases. After removal of 3 bases from V and 6 bases from J, the junction contained 5 bases not matched to a gene. The CDR3 is made up of 16 amino acids. Per the germline V gene, CDR1 is LGHNA and CDR2 is YSLEER. The CDR3 here is CASSQALAGGRNEQFF. The CDR3, as DNA: TGCGCCAGCAGCCAGGCACTAGCGGGAGGGCGCAATGAGCAGTTCTTC.

The rearrangement links TRBV7-2 to TRBJ1-5; 9 bases match TRBD1. Germline assignment: CDR1 SGHTA and CDR2 FQGNSA. The V segment lost 3 bases and the J segment 0 bases; nucleotides outside the gene matches: 12. The CDR3 totals 19 residues. CDR3 amino acids: CASSLSGGTGSYSNQPQHF. The CDR3, as DNA: TGTGCCAGCAGCTTGAGCGGGGGGACAGGGTCATATAGCAATCAGCCCCAGCATTTT.

This chain connects TRBV5-1 to TRBJ1-5; D uncertain. This CDR3 is built from 16 residues. The germline V gene encodes CDR1 SGHRS and CDR2 YFSETQ. V was cut by 7 bases and J by 3 bases, with 20 bases left in between. The CDR3 here is CASRVSRHRFNQPQHF. CDR3 nucleotide sequence: TGCGCCAGCCGTGTTTCCCGTCATAGGTTCAATCAGCCCCAGCATTTT.

The chain couples TRBV5-6 to TRBJ2-7; 8 nucleotides align to TRBD2. Looked up from germline, CDR1 is SGHDT and CDR2 is YYEEEE. The CDR3 sequence is 15 residues long. V lost 0 bases and J lost 3; bases outside the gene matches: 5. In nucleotides, the CDR3 is TGTGCCAGCAGCTTGGAGGCGGGAGGAGACTACGAGCAGTACTTC. It codes for CASSLEAGGDYEQYF. The variable domain in full, completed from reference TRBV5-6 and TRBJ2-7, reads DAGVTQSPTHLIKTRGQQVTLRCSPKSGHDTVSWYQQALGQGPQFIFQYYEEEERQRGNFPDRFSGHQFPNYSSELNVNALLLGDSALYLCASSLEAGGDYEQYFGPGTRLTVT.

This chain uses TRBV6-6 with TRBJ2-7, with 9 bases fitting TRBD1. The CDR3 sequence is 15 residues long. CDR1 MNHNY and CDR2 SVGAGI come from the germline V gene (reference sequence). Trimming at V came to 0 bases and at J to 4 bases, leaving 4 bases not matched to a gene. The CDR3 sequence: CASSYSSGTGYEQYF. In DNA, the CDR3 is TGTGCCAGCAGTTACTCTTCCGGGACAGGGTACGAGCAGTACTTC.

The rearrangement links TRBV2 to TRBJ2-7; D is undetermined. Trimming shortened V by 4 bases and J by 4 bases, and 5 bases separated the two germline ends. The CDR3 is 11 amino acids. Germline CDR1 is SNHLY and CDR2 is FYNNEI. The CDR3 bases are TGTGCCAGCAGTGTAAGATACGAGCAGTACTTC. It encodes CASSVRYEQYF.

The chain joins TRBV28 to TRBJ2-1; TRBD1 matches at 8 bases. The junction had 9 bases not matched to a gene; V was cut back by 7 bases and J by 4 bases. This CDR3 comprises 15 residues. Germline CDR1 and CDR2: MDHEN and SYDVKM. CDR3 residues: CASTIHRGYYNEQFF. The CDR3 DNA sequence: TGTGCCAGCACCATCCACAGGGGGTATTACAATGAGCAGTTCTTC.

This clone was seen just once. The chain employs TRBV9 and TRBJ2-1, with 9 bases lining up with TRBD2. The CDR3 is 14 residues long. Germline lookup yields CDR1 SGDLS and CDR2 YYNGEE. J lost 8 bases, V lost 2 bases, and 5 bases had no gene match. The CDR3 loop is CASSVIAGVDEQFF. The DNA of the CDR3 is TGTGCCAGCAGCGTCATAGCGGGAGTAGATGAGCAGTTCTTC. Full variable domain (outside the CDR3, taken from reference TRBV9 and TRBJ2-1): DSGVTQTPKHLITATGQRVTLRCSPRSGDLSVYWYQQSLDQGLQFLIQYYNGEERAKGNILERFSAQQFPDLHSELNLSSLELGDSALYFCASSVIAGVDEQFFGPGTRLTVL.

This clone was observed a handful of times. This sample also contains other DNA sequences that code for the same CDR3. This rearrangement joins TRBV15 to TRBJ2-7; D is tentatively TRBD1 or TRBD2 (6 bases each). The germline V and J ends were trimmed by 0 bases and 6 bases, with 15 bases remaining between them. This CDR3 comprises 15 residues. Germline V gene lookup returns CDR1 LNHNV and CDR2 YYDKDF (reference sequence). CDR3 residues: CATSRDRAGGGEQYF. The CDR3 region has the DNA TGTGCCACCAGCAGAGATCGGGCCGGGGGCGGCGAGCAGTACTTC.

A note on this clone: Given a much more abundant clone one base away, this may be a read error. At the DNA level, this CDR3 is encoded by other sequences in the same sample as well. The chain is built from TRBV5-6 and TRBJ2-2; 7 positions agree with TRBD2. CDR3 length: 15 residues. Germline V lookup: CDR1 SGHDT, CDR2 YYEEEE. This CDR3 reads CASSLSGTNYGELFF. The DNA of the CDR3 is TGTGCAAGCAGCTTGAGTGGGACTAATTACGGGGAGCTGTTTTTT.

The chain carries TRBV6-1 and TRBJ2-1, with 15 bases that match TRBD2. V was pared by 4 bases and J by 9 bases, with 7 bases of the junction left unmatched. Per the germline V gene, CDR1 is MNHNS and CDR2 is SASEGT. The CDR3 runs 16 residues. In DNA form, the CDR3 reads TGTGCCAGCAGTGCCTCAGGGACTAGCGGGAGGTTTGAGCAGTTCTTC. Protein product: CASSASGTSGRFEQFF.

The chain combines TRBV27 with TRBJ2-2, with 8 nucleotides matching TRBD1. CDR1 MNHEY and CDR2 SMNVEV come from the germline V gene (reference sequence). The CDR3 totals 21 residues. The V gene end was trimmed by 4 bases and the J gene end by 1 base; junction bases not matched to a gene: 20. As DNA, the CDR3 is TGTGCCAGCAGTTCCCCCTGGCCTTTGGGCCCCAGGGGGCGGAACACCGGGGAGCTGTTTTTT. Translation: CASSSPWPLGPRGRNTGELFF.

J is TRBJ2-3 and V is TRBV28, with 7 bases identical to TRBD1. The CDR3 contains 13 residues. The trim removed 8 bases at V and 2 bases at J, leaving 4 bases unmatched. Germline lookup yields CDR1 MDHEN and CDR2 SYDVKM. The CDR3 reads CASSGQATDTQYF. Written as DNA, the CDR3 is TGTGCCAGCTCAGGACAGGCCACAGATACGCAGTATTTT.

For the CDR3, the DNA is TGTGCCAGCAGCTTAGCTAGCGTAGGCGGAGAGACCCAGTACTTC. Its protein product is CASSLASVGGETQYF. The J gene is TRBJ2-5, the V gene TRBV7-2, with a tentative D call TRBD2 (5 bases). V lost 0 bases to trimming and J lost 4 bases, with 12 bases between them. This CDR3 region has 15 residues. Germline CDR1 reads SGHTA; CDR2 reads FQGNSA.

The rearrangement links TRBV9 to TRBJ2-3; either TRBD1 or TRBD2 may supply D (5 bases each). CDR3 length: 14 amino acids. The ends were cut back, 4 bases at V and 8 bases at J, with 17 bases in the middle. The germline gives CDR1 SGDLS, CDR2 YYNGEE. The CDR3, as DNA: TGTGCCAGCAGCTCATATGGGACCGAAGCTACGCAGTATTTT. Translation: CASSSYGTEATQYF. The full variable domain, in which reference TRBV9 and TRBJ2-3 provide the parts outside the CDR3, is DSGVTQTPKHLITATGQRVTLRCSPRSGDLSVYWYQQSLDQGLQFLIQYYNGEERAKGNILERFSAQQFPDLHSELNLSSLELGDSALYFCASSSYGTEATQYFGPGTRLTVL.

The chain is built from TRBV2 and TRBJ1-5, with unresolved D. V was trimmed by 4 bases and J by 5 bases, leaving 9 bases between them. The CDR3 spans 13 residues. Germline V CDR1 and CDR2: SNHLY, FYNNEI. CDR3 DNA: TGTGCCAGCAGTGTATTTAGGGATCAGCCCCAGCATTTT. This sequence encodes CASSVFRDQPQHF.

The genes are TRBV5-1 and TRBJ2-1, with 9 bases lining up with TRBD2. The CDR3 loop spans 15 amino acids. The V and J ends lost 0 bases and 9 bases, in that order; junction bases with no gene match: 7. Germline CDR1 SGHRS, CDR2 YFSETQ. This chain's CDR3 is CASSLEIAGATEQFF. Written as DNA, the CDR3 is TGCGCCAGCAGCTTGGAGATAGCGGGAGCAACTGAGCAGTTCTTC.

V is TRBV5-1 and J is TRBJ2-7; D possibly corresponds to TRBD1 (5 bases). CDR3 size: 13 residues. Germline loops: CDR1 SGHRS, CDR2 YFSETQ. Trimming took off 1 base at V and 2 bases at J, with 7 bases between the two ends. CDR3 sequence (DNA): TGCGCCAGCAGCTTGACAGGAACCTACGAGCAGTACTTC. Amino acids: CASSLTGTYEQYF.

The V gene is TRBV5-1, the J gene TRBJ1-5; D gene unclear. Trimming cost V 1 base and J 3 bases, with 5 bases left between them. The CDR3 has 13 amino acids. Germline CDR1 and CDR2: SGHRS and YFSETQ. The CDR3 DNA is TGCGCCAGCAGCTTGTCGTTCAATCAGCCCCAGCATTTT. The encoded protein is CASSLSFNQPQHF.

The chain employs TRBV11-2 and TRBJ1-1, with unresolved D. Germline CDR1 is SGHAT and CDR2 is FQNNGV. V was shortened by 1 base and J by 4 bases, with 13 bases between the two germline ends. The CDR3 extends over 15 amino acids. This CDR3 reads CASSLVLSGSTEAFF. In DNA, the CDR3 is TGTGCCAGCAGCTTAGTACTATCGGGGAGCACTGAAGCTTTCTTT. The whole variable domain, filled in from reference TRBV11-2 and TRBJ1-1, reads EAGVAQSPRYKIIEKRQSVAFWCNPISGHATLYWYQQILGQGPKLLIQFQNNGVVDDSQLPKDRFSAERLKGVDSTLKIQPAKLEDSAVYLCASSLVLSGSTEAFFGQGTRLTVV.

The chain recombines TRBV27 with TRBJ2-4, with TRBD1 matching 9 bases. The germline CDR1 and CDR2 sequences are MNHEY and SMNVEV (reference sequence). The CDR3 spans 15 residues. With V trimmed by 5 bases and J by 3 bases, 5 bases remained unmatched. Here the CDR3 reads CASSPQGASKNIQYF. As DNA, the CDR3 is TGTGCCAGCAGTCCACAGGGGGCCAGCAAAAACATTCAGTACTTC.

The rearrangement links TRBV7-3 to TRBJ2-5; tentative D call: TRBD2 (7 bases). Between the trimmed V and J ends, which lost 5 bases and 5 bases, there was a span of 21 bases. Germline V lookup: CDR1 SGHTA, CDR2 FQGTGA. The CDR3 runs 16 residues. The CDR3 coding sequence is TGTGCCAGCAGCCCCCAAGGGGGAGGGTCGTTGGAGACCCAGTACTTC. Encoded protein: CASSPQGGGSLETQYF. The full variable domain, rest sourced from reference TRBV7-3 and TRBJ2-5, is GAGVSQTPSNKVTEKGKYVELRCDPISGHTALYWYRQSLGQGPEFLIYFQGTGAADDSGLPNDRFFAVRPEGSVSTLKIQRTERGDSAVYLCASSPQGGGSLETQYFGPGTRLLVL.